Below are 21 T cell receptor beta chains sequenced from a single sample in a study of blood T cells in healthy people across ages (dated by TCRdb to the mid-2010s). The method was 5' RACE. The sequencer was an Illumina HiSeq 2500. The second PCR ran for about 6 to 11 cycles and used a J-beta primer mix along with a sample-barcoded 5' primer. TCRdb reanalyzed the raw reads on its own, using fastp at Q25 for trimming and MiXCR for clone calling, and kept in-frame beta chains. One record per CDR3 amino acid sequence lists the most common genes and DNA. The sample yields hundreds of thousands of distinct CDR3 sequences; just over 55% were counted once. The ten top clones hold roughly 25% of the sample. The specimen was blood. The receptor set was obtained from a man aged 40-49 years in good health.

This clonotype was found a few times. J is TRBJ1-5 and V is TRBV14; D call uncertain. The CDR3 consists of 13 residues. V lost 0 bases, J lost 5 bases, and 5 bases lay in between. The germline V gene has CDR1 SGHDN and CDR2 FVKESK. Here the CDR3 DNA reads TGTGCCAGCAGCCAAGATAAAGATCAGCCCCAGCATTTT. It is translated as CASSQDKDQPQHF.

This sequence joins TRBV27 and TRBJ1-2; TRBD1 aligns across 9 bases. CDR3 length: 13 residues. Germline CDR1 is MNHEY and CDR2 is SMNVEV (reference sequence). With 0 bases clipped from V and 10 bases from J, the junction kept 3 bases outside the gene matches. CDR3 DNA sequence: TGTGCCAGCAGTTTATCACGGACAGGGGTCTACACCTTC. It yields the protein CASSLSRTGVYTF.

There are a few counts of this clonotype. This chain joins TRBV28 and TRBJ2-5; TRBD2 agrees at 10 bases. The CDR3 spans 15 residues. V was pared by 6 bases and J by 2 bases, with 6 bases of the junction left unmatched. Germline assignment: CDR1 MDHEN and CDR2 SYDVKM. The CDR3 nucleotides read TGTGCCAGCAGATCCCGGACTAGCGGTCAAGAGACCCAGTACTTC. Translating it yields CASRSRTSGQETQYF. The entire variable domain, with the rest obtained from reference TRBV28 and TRBJ2-5, is as follows: DVKVTQSSRYLVKRTGEKVFLECVQDMDHENMFWYRQDPGLGLRLIYFSYDVKMKEKGDIPEGYSVSREKKERFSLILESASTNQTSMYLCASRSRTSGQETQYFGPGTRLLVL.

The chain joins TRBV28 to TRBJ1-4; 7 bases match TRBD1. V lost 2 bases and J lost 7; bases outside the gene matches: 7. Per germline, CDR1 MDHEN and CDR2 SYDVKM. The CDR3 contains 15 residues. CDR3 sequence reads: CASSLPQGSAEKLFF. The DNA for the CDR3 is TGTGCCAGCAGTTTACCACAGGGGTCGGCTGAAAAACTGTTTTTT.

In this sample, this clonotype turned up a few times. The chain joins TRBV14 to TRBJ2-1; weak D call: TRBD1 (6 bases). Between the trimmed V and J ends, which lost 2 bases and 4 bases, there was a span of 12 bases. Germline loops: CDR1 SGHDN, CDR2 FVKESK. This CDR3 is built from 15 residues. DNA for the CDR3: TGTGCCAGCAGCCAAAGGCAGGGGATATACAATGAGCAGTTCTTC. It codes for CASSQRQGIYNEQFF.

The V gene is TRBV20-1, the J gene TRBJ2-4; D call uncertain. Germline values: CDR1 DFQATT, CDR2 SNEGSKA (reference sequence). The CDR3 length is 11 residues. Trimming took off 1 base at V and 10 bases at J, with 8 bases between the two ends. CDR3 in DNA: TGCAGTGCTAGAGCACCACAAATTCAGTACTTC. It translates to CSARAPQIQYF.

This chain connects TRBV18 to TRBJ1-2; no clear D gene. The V end was cut by 0 bases, the J end by 4 bases, with 9 bases between. CDR1 and CDR2 (germline): KGHSH, LQKENI. This CDR3 region has 14 residues. The CDR3 region has the DNA TGTGCCAGCTCACCACCTGCTGGGATCTATGGCTACACCTTC. Residues: CASSPPAGIYGYTF.

V usage is TRBV7-8 and J usage is TRBJ1-5, with D perhaps TRBD1 (5 bases). Trimming removed 5 bases from V and 3 bases from J, with 11 bases in between. In germline, CDR1 is SGHVS, CDR2 FQNEAQ. The length of the CDR3 is 14 residues. For the CDR3, the DNA is TGTGCCAGCAGCAGACCGGGGCCCAATCAGCCCCAGCATTTT. Its protein product is CASSRPGPNQPQHF. The full variable domain, in which reference TRBV7-8 and TRBJ1-5 provide the parts outside the CDR3, is GAGVSQSPRYKVAKRGQDVALRCDPISGHVSLFWYQQALGQGPEFLTYFQNEAQLDKSGLPSDRFFAERPEGSVSTLKIQRTQQEDSAVYLCASSRPGPNQPQHFGDGTRLSIL.

The chain joins TRBV10-3 to TRBJ2-5; D call uncertain. Germline-derived CDR1 and CDR2 are ENHRY and SYGVKD. CDR3 length: 13 residues. The V end lost 3 bases, the J end lost 3 bases, and 8 bases lay between the germline ends. DNA of the CDR3: TGTGCCATCAGTGATCCTAGGAAAGAGACCCAGTACTTC. Protein product: CAISDPRKETQYF.

This clonotype was picked up one time. This chain uses TRBV4-1 with TRBJ1-1, with 8 bases aligning to TRBD1. This CDR3 spans 17 amino acids. Germline V gives CDR1 MGHRA, CDR2 YSYEKL. V was clipped by 3 bases and J by 6 bases; unmatched bases: 15. CDR3 sequence: CASSQVGTGIGFPEAFF. For the CDR3, the DNA is TGCGCCAGCAGCCAGGTGGGGACAGGTATTGGTTTCCCTGAAGCTTTCTTT.

This clonotype has a handful of counts. The chain recombines TRBV27 with TRBJ2-5; D remains unclear. V was cut by 6 bases and J by 11 bases, with 16 bases left in between. The CDR3 consists of 12 residues. Germline values: CDR1 MNHEY, CDR2 SMNVEV (reference sequence). The CDR3: CASSPSGGKQYF. In nucleotides, the CDR3 is TGTGCCAGCAGCCCCTCCGGTGGCAAGCAGTACTTC.

This rearrangement joins TRBV27 to TRBJ1-4; no clear D. CDR3 length: 15 amino acids. Deletions cut 5 bases from V and 2 bases from J, with 12 bases between. From germline, CDR1 is MNHEY and CDR2 SMNVEV (reference sequence). The CDR3 bases are TGTGCCAGCAGTCCAAGGTCTCCCACTAATGAAAAACTGTTTTTT. It codes for CASSPRSPTNEKLFF. The variable domain in full, with the rest retrieved from reference TRBV27 and TRBJ1-4, is EAQVTQNPRYLITVTGKKLTVTCSQNMNHEYMSWYRQDPGLGLRQIYYSMNVEVTDKGDVPEGYKVSRKEKRNFPLILESPSPNQTSLYFCASSPRSPTNEKLFFGSGTQLSVL.

The chain recombines TRBV7-9 with TRBJ2-7; D remains unclear. The closer fit of TRBJ2-4 to the DNA end suggests the J call may be wrong. The CDR3 covers 14 residues. Germline V gives CDR1 SEHNR, CDR2 FQNEAQ (reference sequence). CDR3 protein: CASNADLAKNIQYF. The CDR3 nucleotides read TGTGCCAGCAACGCGGACCTAGCCAAAAACATTCAGTACTTC.

The chain combines TRBV2 with TRBJ1-4; D unresolved. The germline gives CDR1 SNHLY, CDR2 FYNNEI. The CDR3 covers 16 residues. Trimming pared 1 base from V and 3 bases from J, leaving 12 bases between. CDR3 nucleotides: TGTGCCAGCAGTGAAGAGAACCACCGGGCTAATGAAAAACTGTTTTTT. Translation: CASSEENHRANEKLFF. Combining the CDR3 with reference TRBV2 and TRBJ1-4 gives the whole variable domain EPEVTQTPSHQVTQMGQEVILRCVPISNHLYFYWYRQILGQKVEFLVSFYNNEISEKSEIFDDQFSVERPDGSNFTLKIRSTKLEDSAMYFCASSEENHRANEKLFFGSGTQLSVL.

This clonotype was counted between two and nine times. The rearrangement links TRBV7-9 to TRBJ1-2; TRBD1 is a possible D gene (5 bases). CDR1 SEHNR and CDR2 FQNEAQ come from the germline V gene (reference sequence). The CDR3 length is 12 residues. Trimming took 8 bases from V and 6 from J, leaving 13 bases between them. The CDR3 sequence is CASDSGIHGYTF. The CDR3, as DNA: TGTGCCAGCGACAGCGGAATACATGGCTACACCTTC.

This clonotype turned up a few times. The chain combines TRBV27 with TRBJ2-7; D gene unclear. V shed 4 bases and J shed 10 bases, with 17 bases lying between them. Germline values: CDR1 MNHEY, CDR2 SMNVEV (reference sequence). The CDR3 consists of 13 residues. The CDR3: CASSSSGALPQYF. CDR3 nucleotide sequence: TGTGCCAGCAGTTCCTCGGGCGCCCTGCCCCAGTACTTC.

The rearrangement joins TRBV28 to TRBJ1-5; perhaps TRBD1 as D (6 bases). The CDR3 contains 14 residues. The ends were cut back, 1 base at V and 9 bases at J, with 13 bases in the middle. Germline values: CDR1 MDHEN, CDR2 SYDVKM. The CDR3 DNA reads TGTGCCAGCAGTTTATTCCAGGGGATCGGGCCCCAGCATTTT. Translation: CASSLFQGIGPQHF.

The gene calls are TRBV10-3 and TRBJ1-5, with TRBD1 matching over 7 bases. CDR3 length: 14 residues. Losses at the gene ends were 10 bases for V and 4 bases for J; bases not matched to a gene: 10. Germline assignment: CDR1 ENHRY and CDR2 SYGVKD. The CDR3 loop is CASDRDSQNQPQHF. The CDR3 DNA is TGTGCCAGCGACCGGGACAGCCAAAATCAGCCCCAGCATTTT.

This rearrangement joins TRBV6-5 to TRBJ1-2; 8 nucleotides match TRBD1. V trimming: 2 bases; J trimming: 4 bases; junction bases outside the gene matches: 0. CDR1 is MNHEY and CDR2 is SVGAGI in the germline V gene. This CDR3 has 13 amino acids. This CDR3 reads CASSYTGGYGYTF. CDR3 bases: TGTGCCAGCAGTTACACAGGGGGCTATGGCTACACCTTC.

CDR3 amino acids: CASSQDRGLAGFSREQFF. CDR3 in DNA: TGTGCCAGCAGCCAAGACCGAGGCCTAGCGGGATTTTCTAGGGAGCAGTTCTTC. The rearrangement joins TRBV4-2 to TRBJ2-1; TRBD2 matches 9 bases. Germline assignment: CDR1 LGHNA and CDR2 YNFKEQ. Trimming removed 0 bases from V and 10 bases from J; junction bases left unmatched: 16. This CDR3 comprises 18 residues.

The rearrangement links TRBV7-9 to TRBJ1-4; TRBD1 matches at 12 bases. Trimming cost V 1 base and J 2 bases; bases outside gene matches: 5. The CDR3 runs to 18 residues. Germline CDR1 and CDR2: SEHNR and FQNEAQ (reference sequence). Here the CDR3 reads CASSLGGTGGATNEKLFF. The DNA for the CDR3 is TGTGCCAGCAGCTTAGGGGGGACAGGGGGCGCGACTAATGAAAAACTGTTTTTT.